These 7 T cell receptor beta chains share one sample of origin, sequenced in a study of siplizumab effects on memory and regulatory T cells. Generated by immunoSEQ multiplex PCR, the TCRdb table keeps only in-frame clones and is missing some. This table holds 85,000 to 95,000 clones, 94% found once. Sequenced input: non-Treg CD4+ T cells sorted from blood. These TCRs come from a human donor in good health.

This chain joins TRBV4-3 and TRBJ2-2; D may be TRBD2 (6 bases). With 0 bases removed from V and 1 base from J, the gap between germline ends came to 15 bases. This CDR3 is built from 18 residues. Germline V gives CDR1 LGHNA, CDR2 YSLEER. The chain's CDR3 is CASSQEVVRRVNTGELFF. CDR3 DNA sequence: TGCGCCAGCAGCCAAGAGGTAGTCAGGAGGGTGAACACCGGGGAGCTGTTTTTT.

In its sample, this clone was seen once. The rearrangement uses TRBV15 and TRBJ1-4; D is uncertain. Looked up from germline, CDR1 is LNHNV and CDR2 is YYDKDF (reference sequence). The germline V and J ends were trimmed by 1 base and 0 bases, with 9 bases remaining between them. The CDR3 consists of 16 residues. CDR3 loop: CATSRVVGTTNEKLFF. The CDR3 bases are TGTGCCACCAGCAGAGTGGTCGGTACAACTAATGAAAAACTGTTTTTT.

CDR3 amino acids: CASNGGPAAGPEQYF. For the CDR3, the DNA is TGCGCCAGCAACGGGGGGCCAGCGGCTGGTCCCGAGCAGTACTTC. The chain recombines TRBV4-1 with TRBJ2-7, with D tentatively TRBD2 (7 bases). Looked up from germline, CDR1 is MGHRA and CDR2 is YSYEKL. V lost 7 bases, J lost 6 bases, and 22 bases lay in between. This CDR3 region has 15 residues.

This rearrangement joins TRBV29-1 to TRBJ2-7, with D possibly being TRBD1 (5 bases). The CDR3 consists of 13 residues. Germline V CDR1 and CDR2: SQVTM, ANQGSEA. V lost 2 bases, J lost 1 base, and 9 bases lay in between. The DNA for the CDR3 is TGCAGCGTTGAATCAGGGCATTCCTACGAGCAGTACTTC. Its translation is CSVESGHSYEQYF.

The chain employs TRBV29-1 and TRBJ1-5; no clear D gene. Germline CDR1 SQVTM, CDR2 ANQGSEA. CDR3 length: 13 amino acids. The V gene lost 7 bases and the J gene lost 4 bases, with 14 bases spanning the gap. The CDR3 loop reads CSARESPNQPQHF. The CDR3 nucleotides are TGCAGCGCAAGAGAGAGCCCGAATCAGCCCCAGCATTTT. Drawing the rest from reference TRBV29-1 and TRBJ1-5, the complete variable domain is SAVISQKPSRDICQRGTSLTIQCQVDSQVTMMFWYRQQPGQSLTLIATANQGSEATYESGFVIDKFPISRPNLTFSTLTVSNMSPEDSSIYLCSARESPNQPQHFGDGTRLSIL.

The chain couples TRBV15 to TRBJ2-1; 10 nucleotides line up with TRBD2. Germline values: CDR1 LNHNV, CDR2 YYDKDF (reference sequence). Germline trimming cut 1 base from V and 6 bases from J; bases unmatched to any gene: 3. The CDR3 length is 15 residues. The CDR3 nucleotides read TGTGCCACCAGCAGAGGGGGACTAGCGTTCAATGAGCAGTTCTTC. It specifies CATSRGGLAFNEQFF.

The chain links TRBV27 to TRBJ2-1; 7 positions agree with TRBD2. This CDR3 is built from 14 residues. Germline CDR1 MNHEY, CDR2 SMNVEV (reference sequence). J gave up 5 bases and V 3 bases, and 4 bases lay outside the gene matches. The CDR3 sequence: CASSLREWNNEQFF. The CDR3 nucleotides read TGTGCCAGCAGTTTGCGGGAGTGGAACAATGAGCAGTTCTTC.